The 25 T cell receptor beta chains given below trace back to one sample, sequenced in a study of blood T cell repertoires in COVID-19. Generated by immunoSEQ multiplex PCR, the TCRdb table keeps only in-frame clones and is missing some. The repertoire holds about 320,000 clones, with approximately 85% as singletons. Sample: peripheral blood. The receptors shown here come from a woman in her forties or fifties with acute or convalescent COVID-19.

This sequence joins TRBV15 and TRBJ1-1; tentatively, D is TRBD1 (5 bases). Trimming cost V 5 bases and J 4 bases, with 14 bases left between them. Germline assignment: CDR1 LNHNV and CDR2 YYDKDF (reference sequence). The length of the CDR3 is 14 residues. The CDR3 coding sequence is TGTGCCACCAGCCTTTCTGGGAGGGGCACTGAAGCTTTCTTT. Translation: CATSLSGRGTEAFF.

This rearrangement joins TRBV10-3 to TRBJ2-7, with 11 bases fitting TRBD1. The CDR3 consists of 14 residues. CDR1 and CDR2 (germline): ENHRY, SYGVKD. J was trimmed by 4 bases and V by 6 bases; bases with no gene match: 5. The CDR3 coding sequence is TGTGCCATCAGAGGGACAGGGGGAGAATACGAGCAGTACTTC. Residues: CAIRGTGGEYEQYF.

The chain combines TRBV7-2 with TRBJ1-5; D unresolved. Germline CDR1 and CDR2: SGHTA and FQGNSA. V was pared by 0 bases and J by 0 bases, with 9 bases between. This CDR3 contains 16 residues. CDR3 nucleotide sequence: TGTGCCAGCAGCTTAGCGGGCATCAATAGCAATCAGCCCCAGCATTTT. Its translation is CASSLAGINSNQPQHF.

This chain connects TRBV5-1 to TRBJ2-1; 8 nucleotides agree with TRBD2. With 3 bases clipped from V and 3 bases from J, the junction kept 8 bases outside the gene matches. The CDR3 length is 16 residues. The germline gives CDR1 SGHRS, CDR2 YFSETQ. The CDR3 region is CASSWDGTRDYNEQFF. CDR3 DNA: TGCGCCAGCAGCTGGGACGGGACTAGAGACTACAATGAGCAGTTCTTC. Complete variable domain (other parts from reference TRBV5-1 and TRBJ2-1): KAGVTQTPRYLIKTRGQQVTLSCSPISGHRSVSWYQQTPGQGLQFLFEYFSETQRNKGNFPGRFSGRQFSNSRSEMNVSTLELGDSALYLCASSWDGTRDYNEQFFGPGTRLTVL.

The chain is built from TRBV5-1 and TRBJ2-1; 8 bases match TRBD2. The CDR3 sequence is 14 residues long. CDR1 SGHRS and CDR2 YFSETQ come from the germline V gene. V gave up 3 bases and J gave up 9 bases; unmatched junction bases: 8. CDR3 sequence reads: CASSSQASGFEQFF. The CDR3 DNA reads as TGCGCCAGCAGCTCCCAAGCTAGCGGGTTTGAGCAGTTCTTC.

With respect to this clone: Mismatch with germline at one junction end may stem from a read error. V gene TRBV7-7 combines with J gene TRBJ2-5, with D perhaps TRBD1 (5 bases). The CDR3 contains 16 residues. Per germline, CDR1 SSHAT and CDR2 FNYEAQ (reference sequence). The CDR3 reads CASSSTRTIELETQYF. CDR3 coding DNA: TGTGCTAGCAGCTCGACCCGGACAATTGAGTTGGAGACCCAGTACTTC.

This sequence joins TRBV28 and TRBJ2-7, with TRBD2 matching over 9 bases. This CDR3 contains 13 residues. J gave up 2 bases and V 5 bases, and 1 base lay outside the gene matches. Germline V gene data show CDR1 as MDHEN and CDR2 as SYDVKM. The CDR3 region has the DNA TGTGCCAGCAGTGGCGGGAGGGCCTACGAGCAGTACTTC. This codes for CASSGGRAYEQYF. Complete variable domain (other parts from reference TRBV28 and TRBJ2-7): DVKVTQSSRYLVKRTGEKVFLECVQDMDHENMFWYRQDPGLGLRLIYFSYDVKMKEKGDIPEGYSVSREKKERFSLILESASTNQTSMYLCASSGGRAYEQYFGPGTRLTVT.

The CDR3 coding sequence is TGTGCCAGCAGTGGAGGACGGTACGAGCAGTACTTC. Translation: CASSGGRYEQYF. This chain connects TRBV6-2 or TRBV6-3 to TRBJ2-7, with a possible D match to TRBD2 (5 bases). The CDR3 extends over 12 amino acids. Germline loops: CDR1 MNHEY, CDR2 SVGEGT. V dropped 5 bases and J dropped 4 bases, with 9 bases sitting between them.

This clone is a singleton in its sample. The chain has TRBV7-9 and TRBJ2-5, with TRBD2 matching over 8 bases. The CDR3 sequence is 15 residues long. Per germline, CDR1 SEHNR and CDR2 FQNEAQ (reference sequence). J was trimmed by 4 bases and V by 6 bases; bases with no gene match: 10. The CDR3 protein is CASRIAGRIGETQYF. In nucleotides, the CDR3 is TGTGCCAGCAGAATAGCGGGACGGATTGGAGAGACCCAGTACTTC. The entire variable domain, with the rest obtained from reference TRBV7-9 and TRBJ2-5, is as follows: DTGVSQNPRHKITKRGQNVTFRCDPISEHNRLYWYRQTLGQGPEFLTYFQNEAQLEKSRLLSDRFSAERPKGSFSTLEIQRTEQGDSAMYLCASRIAGRIGETQYFGPGTRLLVL.

The CDR3 sequence is CAISGRQGNGGYTF. DNA for the CDR3: TGTGCCATCAGTGGTAGGCAGGGCAATGGAGGCTACACCTTC. This chain connects TRBV10-3 to TRBJ1-2, with a weak D call TRBD1 (5 bases). Trimming pared 4 bases from V and 8 bases from J, leaving 17 bases between. This CDR3 is built from 14 residues. Germline assignment: CDR1 ENHRY and CDR2 SYGVKD.

The V gene is TRBV4-2, the J gene TRBJ2-1; D possibly corresponds to TRBD2 (6 bases). V gave up 2 bases and J gave up 0 bases, with 20 bases separating them. The germline CDR1 and CDR2 sequences are LGHNA and YNFKEQ. The CDR3 length is 19 residues. The CDR3 DNA reads TGTGCCAGCAGCCAAACTGGCGGGGCTACACAGAGCTCCTACAATGAGCAGTTCTTC. This gives the protein CASSQTGGATQSSYNEQFF.

The chain uses TRBV21-1 and TRBJ1-5; the D call of TRBD1 is as the table states it, not checked on the DNA. TRBV21-1 is a recognized pseudogene. CDR3 length: 16 amino acids. The CDR3 DNA follows: TGTGCCAGCAGCAAAGTTATCCAGGGGGCGGATCAGCCCCAGCATTTT. It codes for CASSKVIQGADQPQHF.

This clone was counted once. The gene calls are TRBV28 and TRBJ1-6; D gene ambiguous. This CDR3 contains 13 residues. CDR1 and CDR2 from the germline V gene are MDHEN and SYDVKM. Trimming took 2 bases from V and 7 from J, leaving 6 bases between them. The DNA for the CDR3 is TGTGCCAGCAGTTTAGTCCAGAATTCACCCCTCCACTTT. Its translation: CASSLVQNSPLHF.

The genes are TRBV29-1 and TRBJ1-4; TRBD1 matches at 7 bases. This CDR3 is 14 amino acids long. Germline-derived CDR1 and CDR2 are SQVTM and ANQGSEA. V trimming: 5 bases; J trimming: 3 bases; junction bases outside the gene matches: 6. The CDR3 protein is CSVSRGGPNEKLFF. CDR3 bases: TGCAGCGTTTCACGAGGGGGCCCTAATGAAAAACTGTTTTTT.

The rearrangement uses TRBV19 and TRBJ2-7; 7 bases are shared with TRBD1. This CDR3 is 15 amino acids long. Germline V gene data show CDR1 as LNHDA and CDR2 as SQIVND (reference sequence). Germline trimming cut 6 bases from V and 8 bases from J; bases unmatched to any gene: 16. In DNA, the CDR3 is TGTGCCAGTAGATCCGCAGGGGGTGGCCCCAATAAGCAGTACTTC. It encodes CASRSAGGGPNKQYF.

The V call is TRBV30, the J call TRBJ2-2; a weak D match, TRBD2 (5 bases). Germline values: CDR1 GTSNPN, CDR2 SVGIG (reference sequence). V was cut by 2 bases and J by 0 bases, with 16 bases left in between. The CDR3 extends over 17 amino acids. The CDR3 region has the DNA TGTGCCTGGAGTCCCTTAAGGAGGCACACGAACACCGGGGAGCTGTTTTTT. Translation gives CAWSPLRRHTNTGELFF.

The chain joins TRBV27 to TRBJ1-1; no definite D call. V gave up 6 bases and J gave up 0 bases, with 14 bases separating them. In germline, CDR1 is MNHEY, CDR2 SMNVEV (reference sequence). The CDR3 contains 15 residues. CDR3 sequence reads: CASRRGVTMNTEAFF. The CDR3 nucleotides read TGTGCCAGCAGGCGTGGTGTTACCATGAACACTGAAGCTTTCTTT.

V is TRBV19 and J is TRBJ2-5; D gene uncertain. Per the germline V gene, CDR1 is LNHDA and CDR2 is SQIVND (reference sequence). The germline V and J ends were trimmed by 5 bases and 5 bases, with 9 bases remaining between them. The CDR3 runs to 12 residues. CDR3 amino acids: CASSALGETQYF. The DNA for the CDR3 is TGTGCCAGTAGTGCCCTCGGGGAGACCCAGTACTTC.

This clone is a singleton in its sample. The genes are TRBV5-5 and TRBJ2-6; 10 nucleotides match TRBD2. The CDR3 consists of 19 residues. CDR1 is SGHKS, CDR2 YYEKEE, per germline (reference sequence). Trimming at V came to 1 base and at J to 0 bases, leaving 7 bases not matched to a gene. This CDR3 is CASSLLVAGGTSGANVLTF. Written as DNA, the CDR3 is TGTGCCAGCAGCTTGCTCGTAGCGGGAGGCACCTCTGGGGCCAACGTCCTGACTTTC.

A single count supports this clone. The chain recombines TRBV19 with TRBJ2-7; 8 bases agree with TRBD1. The ends lost 3 bases at V and 6 bases at J; junction bases unmatched: 7. Germline assignment: CDR1 LNHDA and CDR2 SQIVND (reference sequence). The CDR3 totals 14 residues. The CDR3 protein is CASSIGQGAGEQYF. The CDR3 DNA sequence: TGTGCCAGTAGTATCGGGCAGGGGGCGGGCGAGCAGTACTTC.

This chain joins TRBV29-1 and TRBJ2-3; tentatively, D is TRBD1 (6 bases). From germline, CDR1 is SQVTM and CDR2 ANQGSEA. CDR3 length: 13 amino acids. The V and J ends lost 4 bases and 6 bases respectively, with 14 bases between them. The chain's CDR3 is CSVGQAKRDTQYF. As DNA, the CDR3 is TGCAGCGTTGGACAGGCCAAACGCGATACGCAGTATTTT.

Turning to this clone: At the DNA level, this CDR3 is encoded by other sequences in the same sample as well. This rearrangement joins TRBV4-2 to TRBJ1-5; perhaps TRBD1 as D (5 bases). With 0 bases removed from V and 2 bases from J, the gap between germline ends came to 11 bases. Germline lookup yields CDR1 LGHNA and CDR2 YNFKEQ. The CDR3 is 16 residues long. The CDR3: CASSQDSARGNQPQHF. DNA for the CDR3: TGTGCCAGCAGCCAAGATTCGGCCAGGGGCAATCAGCCCCAGCATTTT.

The gene calls are TRBV14 and TRBJ1-1; D ambiguous. The CDR3 runs to 13 residues. V was shortened by 1 base and J by 6 bases, with 9 bases between the two germline ends. Germline CDR1 reads SGHDN; CDR2 reads FVKESK. The CDR3 nucleotides are TGTGCCAGCAGCCAAGTCCCGGGGTCTGAAGCTTTCTTT. Its translation: CASSQVPGSEAFF.

The CDR3 nucleotides read TGCGCCAGCAGCCAAGAGGCTAGCGGGATTAGTACCCAGTACTTC. Translation: CASSQEASGISTQYF. The chain is built from TRBV4-3 and TRBJ2-5, with TRBD2 identical over 9 bases. V was clipped by 0 bases and J by 8 bases; unmatched bases: 7. Looked up from germline, CDR1 is LGHNA and CDR2 is YSLEER. The CDR3 is 15 residues long.

The chain couples TRBV19 to TRBJ1-4, with TRBD1 as a possible D gene (5 bases). This CDR3 contains 13 residues. V shed 7 bases and J shed 8 bases, with 14 bases lying between them. The germline V gene encodes CDR1 LNHDA and CDR2 SQIVND (reference sequence). The CDR3 spells CASNRQGNEKLFF. CDR3 nucleotides: TGTGCCAGTAACCGGCAGGGAAACGAAAAACTGTTTTTT.